This T cell receptor beta chain was identified during a study of CD8+ T cells in alopecia areata. Overall study context: Once tofacitinib had been taken for 6 to 18 months, 6 months off drug followed.

Noted treatment: oral pan-JAK inhibitor, 5-10 mg twice daily. Collected material from alopecia areata patients comprised lesional scalp punch biopsies and peripheral blood. Notes on the study in general: Tofacitinib significantly reduced both scalp clonality and expanded CD8+ clones among the top 100.

The authors extracted RNA and reverse transcribed it into cDNA as the sequencing template. Generated by immunoSEQ multiplex PCR, the TCRdb table keeps only in-frame clones and is missing some. Of about 190,000 clones in the sample, more than 55% were seen once. Germline CDR1 and CDR2: SGHTA and FQGNSA. Trimming removed 1 base from V and 4 bases from J, with 14 bases in between. CDR3 size: 16 residues. A word on this clone: Antigen: not known.

Sample: CD4+ T cells sorted from blood, taken at week 4, from a patient treated with tofacitinib. This TCR derives from a human donor with alopecia areata. The chain links TRBV7-2 to TRBJ2-1; D may be TRBD1 (6 bases). CDR3 in amino acids: CASSLVGGIGYNEQFF. The CDR3 bases are TGTGCCAGCAGCTTAGTAGGGGGTATCGGTTACAATGAGCAGTTCTTC.